The 13 T cell receptor beta chains presented below share a single source sample, sequenced in a study of early T cells in non-severe SARS-CoV-2 infection. TCRdb analysed the 5' RACE reads with MiXCR anew, one entry per CDR3 protein. The profile shows about 33,000 distinct CDR3 sequences, 4.7% of them singletons. The sample was whole blood. The receptors were sampled from an adult who was a healthcare worker with PCR-confirmed SARS-CoV-2 infection or an uninfected control (not recorded which).

This clonotype was observed at least ten times. The gene calls are TRBV11-2 and TRBJ2-5; D possibly matches TRBD1 or TRBD2 (5 bases each). The germline V gene has CDR1 SGHAT and CDR2 FQNNGV. V was cut by 5 bases and J by 5 bases, with 18 bases left in between. The CDR3 is made up of 15 amino acids. The CDR3 DNA follows: TGTGCCAGCAGCAGCCCTGTTGGGACCAAGGAGACCCAGTACTTC. Amino acid sequence: CASSSPVGTKETQYF.

This clonotype was found many times. V is TRBV12-3 or TRBV12-4 and J is TRBJ1-6; possibly TRBD1 for D (5 bases). This CDR3 has 16 residues. Trimming took 5 bases from V and 1 from J, leaving 12 bases between them. CDR3 protein: CASSESRVSYNSPLHF. In DNA, the CDR3 is TGTGCCAGCAGTGAAAGCAGGGTGTCCTATAATTCACCCCTCCACTTT.

In this sample, this clonotype turned up many times. The rearrangement joins TRBV12-3 or TRBV12-4 to TRBJ1-5; D is possibly TRBD1 (5 bases). The CDR3 spans 13 residues. Trimming took off 7 bases at V and 6 bases at J, with 13 bases between the two ends. CDR3 sequence (DNA): TGTGCCAGCACCTTGGGGGGGGTTCAGCCCCAGCATTTT. It encodes CASTLGGVQPQHF.

At least ten counts were recorded for this clonotype. V usage is TRBV7-3 and J usage is TRBJ2-2, with D perhaps matching TRBD2 (6 bases). This CDR3 contains 16 residues. Germline values: CDR1 SGHTA, CDR2 FQGTGA. Trimming took off 2 bases at V and 2 bases at J, with 12 bases between the two ends. The CDR3 protein is CASSLPGLSNTGELFF. As DNA, the CDR3 is TGTGCCAGCAGCTTACCGGGACTTTCCAACACCGGGGAGCTGTTTTTT.

This chain connects TRBV6-4 to TRBJ1-1; tentatively, D is TRBD1 (5 bases). V lost 3 bases, J lost 5 bases, and 13 bases lay in between. Germline assignment: CDR1 MRHNA and CDR2 SNTAGT. This CDR3 spans 14 amino acids. CDR3 DNA: TGTGCCAGCAGTGAGTCAGGGAGTTTAACTGAAGCTTTCTTT. It encodes CASSESGSLTEAFF.

This clonotype was found many times. The J gene is TRBJ2-3, the V gene TRBV6-2 or TRBV6-3, with 7 bases matching TRBD2. After removal of 6 bases from V and 2 bases from J, the junction contained 5 bases not matched to a gene. Germline V gene data show CDR1 as MNHEY and CDR2 as SVGEGT. The CDR3 has 14 residues. CDR3 amino acids: CASSFSGVTDTQYF. The CDR3 DNA sequence: TGTGCCAGCAGCTTCAGCGGGGTCACAGATACGCAGTATTTT.

This clonotype was seen repeatedly, ten times or more. The chain is built from TRBV7-9 and TRBJ1-2; D may be TRBD1 (6 bases). This CDR3 contains 13 residues. V lost 5 bases, J lost 8 bases, and 15 bases lay in between. Per germline, CDR1 SEHNR and CDR2 FQNEAQ (reference sequence). CDR3 residues: CASSIPGQPGYTF. CDR3 sequence (DNA): TGTGCCAGCAGCATACCCGGACAGCCAGGCTACACCTTC.

This clonotype has more than one count but fewer than ten. The CDR3 coding sequence is TGCGCCAGCAGCCAAGGAGGCCCTTCCACTGGAAACACCATATATTTT. This codes for CASSQGGPSTGNTIYF. The chain is built from TRBV4-3 and TRBJ1-3; D is unresolved. Trimming stripped 1 base from V and 2 bases from J, with 12 bases between. This CDR3 has 16 residues. Germline loops: CDR1 LGHNA, CDR2 YSLEER.

The table lists this clonotype with many counts. CDR3 amino acids: CASSPRTEAFF. CDR3 bases: TGTGCCAGCAGCCCCAGGACTGAAGCTTTCTTT. The V and J genes are TRBV7-9 and TRBJ1-1; no firm D call. CDR3 length: 11 amino acids. V was shortened by 5 bases and J by 5 bases, with 6 bases between the two germline ends. Germline V gene lookup returns CDR1 SEHNR and CDR2 FQNEAQ (reference sequence).

This clonotype has ten or more counts. This chain uses TRBV7-2 with TRBJ1-2; D remains unclear. Trimming shortened V by 1 base and J by 4 bases, and 7 bases separated the two germline ends. CDR1 and CDR2 (germline): SGHTA, FQGNSA. This CDR3 has 13 amino acids. For the CDR3, the DNA is TGTGCCAGCAGCTTAGGCTCACTCTATGGCTACACCTTC. This sequence encodes CASSLGSLYGYTF.

This clonotype was detected many times. The J gene is TRBJ1-1, the V gene TRBV14; D gene ambiguous. The germline gives CDR1 SGHDN, CDR2 FVKESK. The CDR3 contains 15 residues. V lost 2 bases and J 2 bases, leaving 12 bases between the germline ends. CDR3 in amino acids: CASSQRVGSNTEAFF. In DNA form, the CDR3 reads TGTGCCAGCAGCCAACGGGTAGGCAGCAACACTGAAGCTTTCTTT.

CDR3 in amino acids: CASSSTVMNTEAFF. The CDR3 DNA reads as TGTGCCAGCAGCTCGACTGTAATGAACACTGAAGCTTTCTTT. The chain joins TRBV7-2 to TRBJ1-1; D is undetermined. The CDR3 runs to 14 residues. The germline gives CDR1 SGHTA, CDR2 FQGNSA. The ends were cut back, 4 bases at V and 0 bases at J, with 9 bases in the middle.

This clonotype was seen repeatedly, ten times or more. V and J are TRBV29-1 and TRBJ2-1; no firm D call. V was cut by 5 bases and J by 5 bases, with 13 bases left in between. Germline CDR1 reads SQVTM; CDR2 reads ANQGSEA. The CDR3 extends over 13 amino acids. The CDR3 reads CSVRSRGNNEQFF. In nucleotides, the CDR3 is TGCAGCGTTCGTAGCAGAGGTAACAATGAGCAGTTCTTC.